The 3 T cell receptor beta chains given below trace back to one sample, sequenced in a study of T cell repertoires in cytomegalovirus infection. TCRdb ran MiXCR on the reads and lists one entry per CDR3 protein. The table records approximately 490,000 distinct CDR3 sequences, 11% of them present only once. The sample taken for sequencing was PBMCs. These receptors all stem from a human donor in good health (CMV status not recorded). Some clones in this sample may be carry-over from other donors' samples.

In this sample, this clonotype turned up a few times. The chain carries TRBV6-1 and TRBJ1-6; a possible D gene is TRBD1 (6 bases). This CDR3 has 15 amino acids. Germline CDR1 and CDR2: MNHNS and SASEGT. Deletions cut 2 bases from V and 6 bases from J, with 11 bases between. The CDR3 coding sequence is TGTGCCAGCAGTGAAATCAGGGGTCGTAATTCACCCCTCCACTTT. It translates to CASSEIRGRNSPLHF.

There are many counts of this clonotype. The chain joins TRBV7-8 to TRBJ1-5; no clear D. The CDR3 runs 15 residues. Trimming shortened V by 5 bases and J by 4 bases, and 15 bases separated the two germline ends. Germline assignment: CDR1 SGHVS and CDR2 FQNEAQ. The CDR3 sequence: CASSGVATANQPQHF. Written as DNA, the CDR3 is TGTGCCAGCAGCGGGGTGGCTACAGCTAATCAGCCCCAGCATTTT.

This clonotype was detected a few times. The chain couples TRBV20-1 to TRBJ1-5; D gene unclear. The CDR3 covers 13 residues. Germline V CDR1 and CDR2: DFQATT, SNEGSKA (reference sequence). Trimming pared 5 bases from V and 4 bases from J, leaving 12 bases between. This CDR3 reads CSAYVARNQPQHF. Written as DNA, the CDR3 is TGCAGTGCTTACGTGGCAAGGAATCAGCCCCAGCATTTT.